Each of the 12 T cell receptor beta chains below was sequenced from the same sample in a study of post-analysis software for immune sequencing data. Regarding the study as a whole: A few TRBV segments (TRBV5-6, TRBV5-1 and TRBV20-1 among them) occurred more frequently in patients than in controls.

Unique-molecular-identifier-tagged TCR beta cDNA libraries were used. In TCRdb, the PCR reads were re-called with MiXCR into one record per CDR3 protein. The sample consists of hundreds of thousands of distinct CDR3 sequences, less than 35% of them appearing once. No antigen has been identified for these receptors. Input material: blood. The receptors were sampled from a girl aged 5 to 17 with multiple sclerosis.

This clonotype was counted a few times. The chain joins TRBV9 to TRBJ2-2; D uncertain. This CDR3 region has 16 residues. The V end was cut by 0 bases, the J end by 0 bases, with 9 bases between. Per germline, CDR1 SGDLS and CDR2 YYNGEE. CDR3 in amino acids: CASSVDWQANTGELFF. As DNA, the CDR3 is TGTGCCAGCAGCGTAGATTGGCAGGCGAACACCGGGGAGCTGTTTTTT. Full variable domain (rest looked up from reference TRBV9 and TRBJ2-2): DSGVTQTPKHLITATGQRVTLRCSPRSGDLSVYWYQQSLDQGLQFLIQYYNGEERAKGNILERFSAQQFPDLHSELNLSSLELGDSALYFCASSVDWQANTGELFFGEGSRLTVL.

This clonotype appeared a few times. The rearrangement uses TRBV28 and TRBJ2-7, with 7 bases aligning to TRBD1. From germline, CDR1 is MDHEN and CDR2 SYDVKM. The J segment lost 3 bases and the V segment lost 6 bases, leaving 5 bases of the junction unmatched. There are 13 residues in the CDR3. The CDR3 reads CASSIDRDYEQYF. The CDR3, as DNA: TGTGCCAGCAGCATCGACAGGGACTACGAGCAGTACTTC.

This clonotype was observed at least ten times. The V gene is TRBV6-5, the J gene TRBJ2-5; a possible D gene is TRBD1 (5 bases). CDR1 and CDR2 (germline): MNHEY, SVGAGI. V lost 5 bases, J lost 4 bases, and 14 bases lay in between. The CDR3 spans 14 residues. The CDR3 here is CASSLWQGTETQYF. In DNA form, the CDR3 reads TGTGCCAGCAGTCTGTGGCAGGGAACAGAGACCCAGTACTTC.

This clonotype was counted a few times. The rearrangement joins TRBV20-1 to TRBJ2-1; no clear D gene. This CDR3 region has 14 residues. Germline assignment: CDR1 DFQATT and CDR2 SNEGSKA (reference sequence). V was pared by 1 base and J by 10 bases, with 17 bases between. This chain's CDR3 is CSARAATPAREQFF. CDR3 in DNA: TGCAGTGCTAGAGCCGCAACTCCGGCACGGGAGCAGTTCTTC.

V and J are TRBV6-1 and TRBJ1-1; D not certain. Germline CDR1 and CDR2: MNHNS and SASEGT. Trimming stripped 2 bases from V and 1 base from J, with 14 bases between. The CDR3 has 16 residues. CDR3 loop: CASSERRSTKNTEAFF. The CDR3 DNA reads TGTGCCAGCAGTGAACGGCGTTCTACTAAGAACACTGAAGCTTTCTTT.

The chain joins TRBV20-1 to TRBJ1-4, with TRBD1 identical over 12 bases. The CDR3 covers 16 residues. J was trimmed by 2 bases and V by 3 bases; bases with no gene match: 4. Germline-derived CDR1 and CDR2 are DFQATT and SNEGSKA (reference sequence). The CDR3, as DNA: TGCAGTGCTAGCCTCGGGACAGGGGGCACTAATGAAAAACTGTTTTTT. Its translation is CSASLGTGGTNEKLFF.

Many counts were recorded for this clonotype. As DNA, the CDR3 is TGCGCCAGCAGCCAAGGGCCTCTCTACGAGCAGTACTTC. Its translation: CASSQGPLYEQYF. The rearrangement links TRBV4-3 to TRBJ2-7, with D unresolved. Trimming stripped 1 base from V and 3 bases from J, with 7 bases between. The CDR3 loop spans 13 amino acids. Germline values: CDR1 LGHNA, CDR2 YSLEER.

This chain links TRBV14 with TRBJ2-1, with D perhaps matching TRBD2 (5 bases). The CDR3 runs to 13 residues. V was trimmed by 3 bases and J by 9 bases, leaving 12 bases between them. Germline-derived CDR1 and CDR2 are SGHDN and FVKESK. The CDR3 DNA reads TGTGCCAGCAGCCACGCGTGGGCGGGTGAGCAGTTCTTC. This translates into CASSHAWAGEQFF.

This clonotype was seen more than once but under ten times. This rearrangement joins TRBV10-3 to TRBJ2-1, with D perhaps assigned TRBD1 or TRBD2 (5 bases each). Per the germline V gene, CDR1 is ENHRY and CDR2 is SYGVKD. This CDR3 has 11 amino acids. Trimming removed 10 bases at V and 9 bases at J, with 13 bases between. CDR3 sequence reads: CATGTEIEQFF. In nucleotides, the CDR3 is TGTGCCACCGGGACCGAAATTGAGCAGTTCTTC.

The chain combines TRBV7-2 with TRBJ1-2; TRBD1 is a possible D gene (6 bases). V was trimmed by 1 base and J by 8 bases, leaving 14 bases between them. This CDR3 is built from 14 residues. CDR1 and CDR2 from the germline V gene are SGHTA and FQGNSA. The CDR3 reads CASSLVIQGLGYTF. CDR3 nucleotide sequence: TGTGCCAGCAGCTTAGTCATACAGGGTTTGGGCTACACCTTC.

The CDR3 nucleotides are TGTGCCATCAGTGAGGCCCCACCGACAGGAGCAAATAATTCACCCCTCCACTTT. Its protein product is CAISEAPPTGANNSPLHF. The chain uses TRBV10-3 and TRBJ1-6; D may be TRBD1 (6 bases). The CDR3 has 18 residues. V lost 2 bases and J 5 bases, leaving 19 bases between the germline ends. Germline V lookup: CDR1 ENHRY, CDR2 SYGVKD.

The V and J genes are TRBV5-1 and TRBJ1-1; possibly TRBD1 for D (5 bases). V lost 0 bases and J 1 base, leaving 10 bases between the germline ends. The CDR3 has 15 amino acids. The germline gives CDR1 SGHRS, CDR2 YFSETQ. The CDR3 loop reads CASSLEGVPNTEAFF. As DNA, the CDR3 is TGCGCCAGCAGCTTGGAAGGGGTCCCGAACACTGAAGCTTTCTTT.